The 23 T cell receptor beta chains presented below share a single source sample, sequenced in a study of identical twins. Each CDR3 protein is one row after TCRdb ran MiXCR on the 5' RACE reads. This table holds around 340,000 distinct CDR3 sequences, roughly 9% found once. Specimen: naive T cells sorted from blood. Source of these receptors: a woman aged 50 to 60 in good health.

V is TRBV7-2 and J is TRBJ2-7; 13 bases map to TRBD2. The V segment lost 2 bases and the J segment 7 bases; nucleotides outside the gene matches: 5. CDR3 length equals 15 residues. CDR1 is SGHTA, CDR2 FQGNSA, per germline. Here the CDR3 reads CASSLTSGRAGEQYF. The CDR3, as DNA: TGTGCCAGCAGCTTAACTAGCGGGAGGGCCGGAGAGCAGTACTTC.

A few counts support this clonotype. CDR3 region: CASSLPSGNEQFF. The CDR3 DNA sequence: TGTGCCAGCAGTTTACCTAGCGGAAATGAGCAGTTCTTC. The chain carries TRBV6-6 and TRBJ2-1, with TRBD2 identical over 7 bases. With V trimmed by 4 bases and J by 7 bases, 4 bases remained unmatched. Germline CDR1 is MNHNY and CDR2 is SVGAGI (reference sequence). This CDR3 has 13 amino acids.

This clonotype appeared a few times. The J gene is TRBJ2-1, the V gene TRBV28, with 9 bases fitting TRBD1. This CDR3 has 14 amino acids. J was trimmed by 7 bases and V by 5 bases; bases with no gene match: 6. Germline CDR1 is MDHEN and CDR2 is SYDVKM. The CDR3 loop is CASSKRTGANEQFF. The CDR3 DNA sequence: TGTGCCAGCAGTAAACGGACAGGGGCGAATGAGCAGTTCTTC.

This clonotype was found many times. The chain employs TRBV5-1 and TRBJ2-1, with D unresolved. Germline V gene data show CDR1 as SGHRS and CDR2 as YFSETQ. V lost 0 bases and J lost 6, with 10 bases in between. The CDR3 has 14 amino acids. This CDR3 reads CASSLAVASNEQFF. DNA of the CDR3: TGCGCCAGCAGCTTGGCCGTGGCTTCCAATGAGCAGTTCTTC.

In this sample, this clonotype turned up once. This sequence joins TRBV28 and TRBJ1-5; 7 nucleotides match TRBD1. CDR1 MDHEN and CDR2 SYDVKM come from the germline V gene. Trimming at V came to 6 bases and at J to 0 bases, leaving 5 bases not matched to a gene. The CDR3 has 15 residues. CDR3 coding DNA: TGTGCCAGCAGACCAGGGGGTTATAGCAATCAGCCCCAGCATTTT. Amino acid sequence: CASRPGGYSNQPQHF.

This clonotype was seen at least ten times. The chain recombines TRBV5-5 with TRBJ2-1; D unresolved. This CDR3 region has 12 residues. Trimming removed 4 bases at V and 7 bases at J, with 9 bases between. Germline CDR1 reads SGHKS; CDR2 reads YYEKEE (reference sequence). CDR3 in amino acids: CASSPLANEQFF. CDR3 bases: TGTGCCAGCAGCCCGTTGGCGAATGAGCAGTTCTTC. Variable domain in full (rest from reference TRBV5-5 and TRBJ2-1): DAGVTQSPTHLIKTRGQQVTLRCSPISGHKSVSWYQQVLGQGPQFIFQYYEKEERGRGNFPDRFSARQFPNYSSELNVNALLLGDSALYLCASSPLANEQFFGPGTRLTVL.

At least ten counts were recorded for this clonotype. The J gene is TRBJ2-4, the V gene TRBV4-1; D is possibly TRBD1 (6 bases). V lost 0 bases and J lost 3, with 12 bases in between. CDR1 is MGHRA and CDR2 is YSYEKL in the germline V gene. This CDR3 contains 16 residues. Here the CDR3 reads CASSQDQGSYKNIQYF. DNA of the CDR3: TGCGCCAGCAGCCAAGATCAGGGGAGCTACAAAAACATTCAGTACTTC.

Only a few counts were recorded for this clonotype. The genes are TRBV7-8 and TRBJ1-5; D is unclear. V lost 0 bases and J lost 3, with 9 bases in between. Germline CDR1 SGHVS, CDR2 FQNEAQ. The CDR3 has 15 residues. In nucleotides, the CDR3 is TGTGCCAGCAGCTTAGCAAGAGTTTACAATCAGCCCCAGCATTTT. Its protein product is CASSLARVYNQPQHF.

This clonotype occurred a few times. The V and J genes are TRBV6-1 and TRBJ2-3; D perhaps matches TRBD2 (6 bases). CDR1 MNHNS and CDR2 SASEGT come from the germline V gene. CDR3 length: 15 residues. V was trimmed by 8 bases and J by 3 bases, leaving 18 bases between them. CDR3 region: CASADGRIWTDTQYF. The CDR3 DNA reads TGTGCCAGCGCTGACGGGAGAATTTGGACAGATACGCAGTATTTT.

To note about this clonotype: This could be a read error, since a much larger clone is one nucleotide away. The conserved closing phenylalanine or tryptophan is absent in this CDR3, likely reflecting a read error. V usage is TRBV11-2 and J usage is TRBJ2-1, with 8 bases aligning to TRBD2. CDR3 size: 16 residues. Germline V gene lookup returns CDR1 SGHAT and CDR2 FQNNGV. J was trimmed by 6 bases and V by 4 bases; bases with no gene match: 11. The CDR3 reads CASSSLRGLGLNEQFL. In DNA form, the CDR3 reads TGTGCCAGCAGCTCACTGCGGGGACTAGGTCTCAATGAGCAGTTCCTC.

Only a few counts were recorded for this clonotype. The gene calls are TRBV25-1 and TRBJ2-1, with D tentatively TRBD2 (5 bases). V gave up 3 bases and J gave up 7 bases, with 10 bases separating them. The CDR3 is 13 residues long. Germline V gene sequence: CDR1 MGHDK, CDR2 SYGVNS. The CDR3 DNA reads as TGTGCCAGCAGTGAGGGAGCGAGAAATGAGCAGTTCTTC. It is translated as CASSEGARNEQFF.

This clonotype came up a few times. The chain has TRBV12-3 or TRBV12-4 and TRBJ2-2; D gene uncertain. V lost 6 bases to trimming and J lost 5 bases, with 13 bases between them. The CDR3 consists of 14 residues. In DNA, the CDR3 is TGTGCCAGCAGACCCCTTCAAACTACCGGGGAGCTGTTTTTT. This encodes CASRPLQTTGELFF.

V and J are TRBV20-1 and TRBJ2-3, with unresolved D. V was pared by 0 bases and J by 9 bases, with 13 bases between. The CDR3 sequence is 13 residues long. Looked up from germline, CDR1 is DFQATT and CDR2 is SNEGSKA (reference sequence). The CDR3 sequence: CSARDPSVDTQYF. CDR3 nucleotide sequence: TGCAGTGCTAGAGATCCGTCTGTTGACACGCAGTATTTT.

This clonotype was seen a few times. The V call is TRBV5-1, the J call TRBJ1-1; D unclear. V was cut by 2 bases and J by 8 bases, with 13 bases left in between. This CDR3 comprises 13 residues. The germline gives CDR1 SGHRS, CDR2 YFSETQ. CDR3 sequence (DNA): TGCGCCAGCAGCTTCAAGACAATTGACGAAGCTTTCTTT. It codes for CASSFKTIDEAFF.

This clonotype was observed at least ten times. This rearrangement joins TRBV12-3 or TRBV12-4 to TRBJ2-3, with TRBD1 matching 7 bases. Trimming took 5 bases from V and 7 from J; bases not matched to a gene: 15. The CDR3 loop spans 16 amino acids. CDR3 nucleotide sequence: TGTGCCAGCAGTCCCCGGACAGGAGGTATAATAAATACGCAGTATTTT. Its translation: CASSPRTGGIINTQYF.

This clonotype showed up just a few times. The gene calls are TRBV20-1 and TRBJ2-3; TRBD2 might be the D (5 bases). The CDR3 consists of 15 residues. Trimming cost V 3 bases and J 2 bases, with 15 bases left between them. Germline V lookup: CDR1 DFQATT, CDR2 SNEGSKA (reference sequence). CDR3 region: CSASPQAALTDTQYF. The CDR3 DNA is TGCAGTGCTAGCCCTCAAGCGGCCCTCACAGATACGCAGTATTTT.

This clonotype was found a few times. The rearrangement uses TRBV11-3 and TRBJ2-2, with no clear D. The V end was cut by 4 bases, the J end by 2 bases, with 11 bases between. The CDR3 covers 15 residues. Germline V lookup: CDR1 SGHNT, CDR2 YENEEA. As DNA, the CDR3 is TGTGCCAGCAGCTCGACTCCAACCAACACCGGGGAGCTGTTTTTT. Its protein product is CASSSTPTNTGELFF.

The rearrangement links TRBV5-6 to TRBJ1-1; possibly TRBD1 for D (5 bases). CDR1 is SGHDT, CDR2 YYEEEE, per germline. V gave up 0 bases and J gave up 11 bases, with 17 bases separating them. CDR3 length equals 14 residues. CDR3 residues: CASSLVGASLSAFF. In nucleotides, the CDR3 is TGTGCCAGCAGCTTGGTTGGGGCCTCCCTGTCCGCTTTCTTT.

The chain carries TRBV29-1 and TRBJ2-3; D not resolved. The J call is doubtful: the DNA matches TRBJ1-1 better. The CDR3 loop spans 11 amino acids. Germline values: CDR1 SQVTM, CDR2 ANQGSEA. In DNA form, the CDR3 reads TGCAGCGTTGCCGGACTAGCGGGAGCTTTCTTT. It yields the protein CSVAGLAGAFF.

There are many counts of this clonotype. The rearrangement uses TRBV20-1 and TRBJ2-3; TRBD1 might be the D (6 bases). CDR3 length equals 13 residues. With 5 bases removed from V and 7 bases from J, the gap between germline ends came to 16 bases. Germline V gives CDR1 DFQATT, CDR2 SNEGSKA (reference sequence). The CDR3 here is CSALMGTPNTQYF. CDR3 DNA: TGCAGTGCTCTTATGGGGACACCCAATACGCAGTATTTT.

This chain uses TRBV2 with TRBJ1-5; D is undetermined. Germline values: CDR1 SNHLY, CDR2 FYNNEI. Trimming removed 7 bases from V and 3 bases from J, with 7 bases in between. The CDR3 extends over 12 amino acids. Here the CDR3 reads CASKSDNQPQHF. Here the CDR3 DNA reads TGTGCCAGCAAGTCCGACAATCAGCCCCAGCATTTT.

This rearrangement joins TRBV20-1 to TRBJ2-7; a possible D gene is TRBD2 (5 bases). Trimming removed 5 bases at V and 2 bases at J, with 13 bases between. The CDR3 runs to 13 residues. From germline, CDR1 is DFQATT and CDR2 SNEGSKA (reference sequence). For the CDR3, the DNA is TGCAGTGCTTCCGGCGGGCCGCCCTACGAGCAGTACTTC. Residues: CSASGGPPYEQYF.

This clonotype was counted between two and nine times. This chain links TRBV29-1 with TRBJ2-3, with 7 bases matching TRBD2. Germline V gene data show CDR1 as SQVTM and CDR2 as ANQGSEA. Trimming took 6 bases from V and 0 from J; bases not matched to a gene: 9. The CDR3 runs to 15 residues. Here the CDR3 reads CSVLLLAASTDTQYF. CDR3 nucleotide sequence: TGCAGCGTGTTACTTCTAGCGGCCAGCACAGATACGCAGTATTTT.